The T cell receptor beta chain described here comes from a study of shared clonotypes between healthy human individuals. The CDR3 loop spans 15 amino acids. CDR1 SGHDT and CDR2 YYEEEE come from the germline V gene. V shed 0 bases and J shed 7 bases, with 11 bases lying between them. Findings and limits, study-wide: Specimens sampled were limited to blood, with tissue repertoires likely differing. Clonotypes which were not shared had lower generation probabilities than clonotypes that all four donors shared.

This clone has more than one count but fewer than ten. No antigen is known for it. Genomic DNA from each subset was divided evenly over several immunoSEQ plates. Using immunoSEQ multiplex PCR, the repertoire was profiled, and TCRdb retains in-frame clones only, with some absent. The repertoire consists of millions of clones, with roughly nine tenths occurring once and the leading ten covering roughly 0.14%. Sequenced sample: naive CD4+ T cells sorted from blood. Subset of the sample: CD45RA+ positively selected. This TCR was sampled from a man between 18 and 35 years old in good health. The V call is TRBV5-6, the J call TRBJ1-6; D ambiguous. CDR3 in amino acids: CASSLGPGGNSPLHF. The CDR3 DNA is TGTGCCAGCAGCTTGGGCCCAGGAGGGAATTCACCCCTCCACTTT.